The entry below describes one T cell receptor (beta chain). Its antigen is undetermined. This sample stems from a study of identical twins. Overall study findings and caveats: The models systematically underestimated how much out-of-frame TCR alpha was shared in monozygotic twins. The study reached conclusions through statistical analysis that was cross-sectional, not following the same donors.

Each CDR3 protein gets one entry after TCRdb re-called the 5' RACE reads with MiXCR. The data hold roughly 700,000 distinct CDR3 sequences, with 8.5% to 9.5% observed a single time. The V gene's germline CDR1 is SGHRS and CDR2 YFSETQ. This CDR3 has 16 residues. V trimming: 0 bases; J trimming: 2 bases; junction bases outside the gene matches: 2. These data were also filed under a second study, of yellow fever vaccine responses in identical twins.

This clonotype originated in a woman aged 18-30 years in good health. Sequenced sample: PBMCs. V usage is TRBV5-1 and J usage is TRBJ2-6; 7 bases are a match to TRBD1. The CDR3 spells CASSLVGTAGANVLTF. The CDR3 DNA follows: TGCGCCAGCAGCTTGGTGGGGACAGCTGGGGCCAACGTCCTGACTTTC.